This T cell receptor beta chain was found in a study of T cells in Graves' hyperthyroidism and ophthalmopathy. Study-wide results and caveats: Progression to ophthalmopathy was predicted a median of approximately 6.4 months early. Most thyroid clonotypes with frequency above 0.001 were detected in blood.

This clonotype was counted only a few times. What it binds is unknown. This CDR3 spans 13 amino acids. Germline V gene data show CDR1 as LGHDT and CDR2 as YNNKEL (reference sequence). Trimming took 1 base from V and 0 from J, leaving 3 bases between them. Clinical symptoms, serum thyroxine and TRAb, thyroid ultrasound and orbital computed tomography were used for the diagnoses. Amplification targeted TCR beta CDR3 regions from RNA transcripts. A first-round RT-PCR of the TCR CDR3 used the HTBI primer set. Each CDR3 protein gets one entry after TCRdb re-called the multiplex PCR reads with MiXCR. The repertoire holds about 710,000 distinct CDR3 sequences, with 16% as singletons.

The J gene is TRBJ2-5, the V gene TRBV3-1; D is unclear. The clonotype originates from a man aged 18 to 30 with Graves' hyperthyroidism. Sequencing was carried out using blood. Here the CDR3 reads CASSQGDQETQYF. The CDR3 bases are TGTGCCAGCAGCCAAGGTGACCAAGAGACCCAGTACTTC.